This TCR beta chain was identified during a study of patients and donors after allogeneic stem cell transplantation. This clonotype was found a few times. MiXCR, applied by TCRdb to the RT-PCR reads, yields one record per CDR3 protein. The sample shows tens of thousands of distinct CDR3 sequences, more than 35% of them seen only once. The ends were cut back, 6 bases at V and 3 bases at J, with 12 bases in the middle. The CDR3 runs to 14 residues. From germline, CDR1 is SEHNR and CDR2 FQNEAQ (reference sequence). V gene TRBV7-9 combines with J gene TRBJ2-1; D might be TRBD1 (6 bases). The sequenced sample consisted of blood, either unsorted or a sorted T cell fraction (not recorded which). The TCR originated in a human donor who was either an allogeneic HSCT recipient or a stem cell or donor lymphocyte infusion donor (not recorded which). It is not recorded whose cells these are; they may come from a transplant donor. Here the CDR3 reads CASRGGHYYNEQFF. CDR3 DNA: TGTGCCAGCAGAGGGGGACACTACTACAATGAGCAGTTCTTC.